This TCR beta chain came from a study of T cell responses to AZD1222 COVID-19 vaccine. V lost 7 bases, J lost 8 bases, and 14 bases lay in between. The CDR3 has 12 amino acids. Assay used: immunoSEQ multiplex PCR; TCRdb lists only in-frame clones, some missing. The top ten clones hold about 3% of a sample with 90,000 to 120,000 clones, roughly 84% of them seen once. The source is an adult in good health. The chain uses TRBV12-3 or TRBV12-4 and TRBJ1-2; D uncertain. Source: peripheral blood, taken on day 0 of AZD1222 vaccination. The CDR3 coding sequence is TGTGCCAGCACCAATGCGCAGTCCGGCTACACCTTC. Translating it yields CASTNAQSGYTF.